This passage covers 21 T cell receptor beta chains from one sample sequenced in a study of shared clonotypes between healthy human individuals. Naive CD8 cells lacked CD45RO and underwent positive selection for CCR7, leaving out terminally differentiated effector memory CD45RA+ cells. Here immunoSEQ multiplex PCR was the method, and the copy in TCRdb shows in-frame clones only, minus some. The repertoire holds around 1.9 million clones, with 93% as singletons. The sample comprised naive CD8+ T cells from PBMCs. The source of these receptors is a man aged 18 to 30 in good health. Some clones in this sample may be carry-over from other donors' samples.

This clone has a single count. The chain links TRBV28 to TRBJ1-2; TRBD1 matches at 10 bases. Germline trimming cut 5 bases from V and 8 bases from J; bases unmatched to any gene: 11. This CDR3 spans 15 amino acids. CDR1 MDHEN and CDR2 SYDVKM come from the germline V gene. The CDR3 protein is CASSQDPTGGWGYTF. CDR3 bases: TGTGCCAGCAGTCAGGACCCGACAGGGGGCTGGGGCTACACCTTC.

The chain recombines TRBV9 with TRBJ1-1; tentative D call: TRBD1 (5 bases). The CDR3 sequence is 20 residues long. Trimming removed 0 bases at V and 7 bases at J, with 31 bases between. CDR1 is SGDLS and CDR2 is YYNGEE in the germline V gene. The DNA for the CDR3 is TGTGCCAGCAGCGTAGGGCCCTACCCTCAGGTTCTGGTGGGGGAAGTTGAAGCTTTCTTT. Protein product: CASSVGPYPQVLVGEVEAFF.

This chain uses TRBV13 with TRBJ2-7; 7 positions agree with TRBD2. The CDR3 is 14 residues long. Losses at the gene ends were 5 bases for V and 3 bases for J; bases not matched to a gene: 7. Germline CDR1 reads PRHDT; CDR2 reads FYEKMQ (reference sequence). DNA of the CDR3: TGTGCCAGCAGCCAGGGAGGGCGGGGCTACGAGCAGTACTTC. Its protein is CASSQGGRGYEQYF.

This clone was seen just once. V usage is TRBV7-8 and J usage is TRBJ2-7, with 8 bases identical to TRBD2. Germline CDR1 reads SGHVS; CDR2 reads FQNEAQ. V gave up 5 bases and J gave up 4 bases; unmatched junction bases: 16. CDR3 length: 17 amino acids. CDR3 nucleotides: TGTGCCAGCAGCGACACGGGAGGGGACAAGGGGTATTACGAGCAGTACTTC. It yields the protein CASSDTGGDKGYYEQYF.

In the case of this clone: Its ends do not fully match the called genes, so a read error is possible. V and J are TRBV9 and TRBJ1-1; weak D call: TRBD1 (5 bases). This CDR3 comprises 15 residues. Per the germline V gene, CDR1 is SGDLS and CDR2 is YYNGEE. The CDR3 sequence: CASSGAPGPPSEGVF. The CDR3 bases are TGTGCCAGCAGCGGAGCGCCGGGACCACCGTCTGAGGGAGTCTTT.

The chain is built from TRBV5-4 and TRBJ2-7, with 8 bases aligning to TRBD1. This CDR3 spans 14 amino acids. Trimming took 5 bases from V and 3 from J; bases not matched to a gene: 7. Germline values: CDR1 SGHNT, CDR2 YYREEE (reference sequence). DNA for the CDR3: TGTGCCAGCAGGGATGGGACAGGAGACTACGAGCAGTACTTC. Its translation: CASRDGTGDYEQYF.

The chain employs TRBV4-3 and TRBJ2-7; no clear D. The ends were cut back, 0 bases at V and 4 bases at J, with 10 bases in the middle. This CDR3 has 14 residues. Germline CDR1 and CDR2: LGHNA and YSLEER. As DNA, the CDR3 is TGCGCCAGCAGCCAAGAATCGGACGTATACGAGCAGTACTTC. Translation gives CASSQESDVYEQYF.

The gene calls are TRBV4-3 and TRBJ1-2; D uncertain. Trimming removed 4 bases at V and 0 bases at J, with 21 bases between. CDR1 is LGHNA, CDR2 YSLEER, per germline. The CDR3 covers 18 residues. CDR3 residues: CASSLNAPRGSANYGYTF. The CDR3 bases are TGCGCCAGCAGCCTTAACGCGCCTCGGGGATCCGCTAACTATGGCTACACCTTC.

In regard to this clone: Different DNA sequences within this sample yield the same CDR3. The chain has TRBV4-3 and TRBJ2-7, with a possible D match to TRBD1 (5 bases). Trimming shortened V by 1 base and J by 2 bases, and 9 bases separated the two germline ends. CDR1 and CDR2 (germline): LGHNA, YSLEER. The CDR3 is 14 amino acids. CDR3 in amino acids: CASSQGTSAYEQYF. In DNA, the CDR3 is TGCGCCAGCAGCCAAGGGACAAGTGCCTACGAGCAGTACTTC.

CDR3 residues: CASSLVRETGYNEQFF. DNA of the CDR3: TGTGCCAGCAGCTTGGTGCGGGAGACGGGTTACAATGAGCAGTTCTTC. This sequence joins TRBV5-6 and TRBJ2-1, with TRBD2 matching 7 bases. The V and J ends lost 0 bases and 4 bases, in that order; junction bases with no gene match: 7. The germline CDR1 and CDR2 sequences are SGHDT and YYEEEE. CDR3 length equals 16 residues. The full variable domain, its missing parts supplied by reference TRBV5-6 and TRBJ2-1, is DAGVTQSPTHLIKTRGQQVTLRCSPKSGHDTVSWYQQALGQGPQFIFQYYEEEERQRGNFPDRFSGHQFPNYSSELNVNALLLGDSALYLCASSLVRETGYNEQFFGPGTRLTVL.

This chain links TRBV19 with TRBJ1-1; TRBD1 matches 10 bases. Trimming took 6 bases from V and 6 from J; bases not matched to a gene: 10. Germline V lookup: CDR1 LNHDA, CDR2 SQIVND (reference sequence). This CDR3 is built from 15 residues. The CDR3 loop reads CASRSSGTGAPEAFF. The CDR3 region has the DNA TGTGCCAGTAGATCGAGCGGGACAGGGGCCCCTGAAGCTTTCTTT. Based on the CDR3 plus reference TRBV19 and TRBJ1-1, the full variable domain is DGGITQSPKYLFRKEGQNVTLSCEQNLNHDAMYWYRQDPGQGLRLIYYSQIVNDFQKGDIAEGYSVSREKKESFPLTVTSAQKNPTAFYLCASRSSGTGAPEAFFGQGTRLTVV.

The chain is built from TRBV29-1 and TRBJ2-7, with 7 bases identical to TRBD2. V was clipped by 7 bases and J by 1 base; unmatched bases: 10. This CDR3 spans 14 amino acids. CDR1 SQVTM and CDR2 ANQGSEA come from the germline V gene. The CDR3 DNA reads as TGCAGCGGACGATCCTCTAGCGGTTCCTACGAGCAGTACTTC. As protein: CSGRSSSGSYEQYF.

This chain joins TRBV28 and TRBJ2-7; 8 bases line up with TRBD2. The CDR3 length is 18 residues. The germline V gene encodes CDR1 MDHEN and CDR2 SYDVKM. V trimming: 2 bases; J trimming: 1 base; junction bases outside the gene matches: 13. This chain's CDR3 is CASSLAAGVRMGSYEQYF. CDR3 nucleotide sequence: TGTGCCAGCAGTTTAGCAGCGGGAGTGAGGATGGGGTCCTACGAGCAGTACTTC.

The chain combines TRBV19 with TRBJ1-2; possible D gene TRBD1, 5 bases. The V gene's germline CDR1 is LNHDA and CDR2 SQIVND (reference sequence). The CDR3 totals 14 residues. V was pared by 1 base and J by 3 bases, with 9 bases between. The CDR3 coding sequence is TGTGCCAGTAGTATAGCAGGGACGGACTATGGCTACACCTTC. This gives the protein CASSIAGTDYGYTF.

The chain has TRBV2 and TRBJ1-1; TRBD1 is a possible D gene (5 bases). V was shortened by 4 bases and J by 7 bases, with 16 bases between the two germline ends. The CDR3 runs 14 residues. The germline V gene has CDR1 SNHLY and CDR2 FYNNEI. The CDR3 DNA follows: TGTGCCAGCAGTGCCCGAGAGGGGCAGGGTGAAGCTTTCTTT. This encodes CASSAREGQGEAFF.

The chain uses TRBV6-5 and TRBJ2-3; D is uncertain. CDR1 and CDR2 from the germline V gene are MNHEY and SVGAGI. Trimming took 2 bases from V and 6 from J, leaving 18 bases between them. The CDR3 is 16 residues long. Here the CDR3 reads CASSYADNSESDTQYF. In DNA form, the CDR3 reads TGTGCCAGCAGTTACGCGGATAACTCGGAGTCGGATACGCAGTATTTT.

This clone was counted once. CDR3 protein: CASSPRTGAISTDTQYF. The CDR3 DNA reads TGTGCCAGCAGCCCCAGGACAGGGGCTATCAGCACAGATACGCAGTATTTT. The chain couples TRBV7-9 to TRBJ2-3; the match to TRBD1 covers 9 bases. The CDR3 has 17 residues. CDR1 is SEHNR, CDR2 FQNEAQ, per germline (reference sequence). With V trimmed by 5 bases and J by 0 bases, 9 bases remained unmatched.

This chain uses TRBV7-2 with TRBJ2-5, with a tentative D call TRBD2 (6 bases). V was trimmed by 5 bases and J by 7 bases, leaving 20 bases between them. The CDR3 is made up of 15 amino acids. Germline CDR1 and CDR2: SGHTA and FQGNSA. The CDR3 loop is CASSHELAVPGTQYF. Here the CDR3 DNA reads TGTGCCAGCAGCCATGAATTAGCGGTTCCGGGGACCCAGTACTTC.

Here the CDR3 DNA reads TGCGCCTCAGCGGGCTCCTACGAGCAGTACTTC. This gives the protein CASAGSYEQYF. The rearrangement uses TRBV4-1 and TRBJ2-7, with a possible D match to TRBD2 (6 bases). Trimming left V 11 bases short and J 0 bases short, with 8 bases between. CDR1 and CDR2 (germline): MGHRA, YSYEKL. This CDR3 has 11 amino acids.

This clone was found a few times. The chain links TRBV10-1 to TRBJ2-2, with D tentatively TRBD1 or TRBD2 (6 bases each). The V end was cut by 6 bases, the J end by 6 bases, with 14 bases between. CDR1 WNHNN and CDR2 SYGVQD come from the germline V gene (reference sequence). The CDR3 sequence is 14 residues long. The CDR3 DNA reads as TGCGCCAGCAGGGGGGGCAGTAAGGCCGGGGAGCTGTTTTTT. This encodes CASRGGSKAGELFF.

The chain has TRBV5-1 and TRBJ1-5; 7 nucleotides line up with TRBD1. In germline, CDR1 is SGHRS, CDR2 YFSETQ. There are 15 residues in the CDR3. Trimming at V came to 1 base and at J to 8 bases, leaving 9 bases not matched to a gene. The CDR3 protein is CASSLSTGVGEPQHF. In nucleotides, the CDR3 is TGCGCCAGCAGCTTGTCTACAGGGGTGGGGGAGCCCCAGCATTTT.